The clone carrying this T cell receptor beta chain was seen repeatedly, ten times or more. The data belong to a study of early T cells in non-severe SARS-CoV-2 infection. The TCR library protocol was used to attach unique molecular identifiers. These identifiers were attached to individual cDNA molecules. Via MiXCR, TCRdb re-called the 5' RACE reads, giving one row per CDR3 protein. The sample has roughly 47,000 distinct CDR3 sequences, under 7% seen once. Germline-derived CDR1 and CDR2 are SGHDT and YYEEEE. This CDR3 is 13 amino acids long. Trimming stripped 0 bases from V and 0 bases from J, with 4 bases between.

This chain links TRBV5-6 with TRBJ2-7, with D uncertain. The input for sequencing was whole blood, taken at baseline. This clonotype was sampled from an adult who was a healthcare worker with PCR-confirmed SARS-CoV-2 infection or an uninfected control (not recorded which). The CDR3 sequence is CASSLDLSYEQYF. In nucleotides, the CDR3 is TGTGCCAGCAGCTTGGATCTCTCCTACGAGCAGTACTTC.